This T cell receptor (beta chain) was retrieved from a study of metastatic and nonmetastatic thyroid tumors. The wider study: For malignant and benign thyroid patients, tumor or nodule tissue and blood were the sources whose repertoires were compared. Study conclusions and caveats: For both blood and tumor, malignant thyroid tumors reportedly showed significantly higher TCR beta diversity than benign nodules did.

Original handling: Using the CDR3 differences seen across clinicopathological groups, the authors built a distant-metastasis classifier for papillary thyroid cancer, which was meant to discriminate distant-metastatic patients. MiXCR was used by TCRdb to re-call the PCR reads. These V and J calls originate from TCRdb's pipeline instead of the authors' own analysis. The table has about 35,000 clones, roughly a fifth seen once. No treatment of any kind had been given to any patient before thyroid surgery. This clone was found once. As yet, its antigen is unknown. A much more abundant neighbour one base away suggests this may be a read error. Germline V gives CDR1 GTSNPN, CDR2 SVGIG (reference sequence). The CDR3 sequence is 12 residues long. V gave up 6 bases and J gave up 1 base, with 9 bases separating them.

What was sequenced was blood. The TCR comes from a female donor with papillary thyroid cancer or a benign thyroid nodule (not recorded which). Some clones in this sample may be carry-over from other donors' samples. The chain couples TRBV30 to TRBJ2-5; a possible D gene is TRBD2 (5 bases). CDR3 in DNA: TGTGCCTGTGGAGCGGTCCAAGAGACCCAGTACTTC. It is translated as CACGAVQETQYF.